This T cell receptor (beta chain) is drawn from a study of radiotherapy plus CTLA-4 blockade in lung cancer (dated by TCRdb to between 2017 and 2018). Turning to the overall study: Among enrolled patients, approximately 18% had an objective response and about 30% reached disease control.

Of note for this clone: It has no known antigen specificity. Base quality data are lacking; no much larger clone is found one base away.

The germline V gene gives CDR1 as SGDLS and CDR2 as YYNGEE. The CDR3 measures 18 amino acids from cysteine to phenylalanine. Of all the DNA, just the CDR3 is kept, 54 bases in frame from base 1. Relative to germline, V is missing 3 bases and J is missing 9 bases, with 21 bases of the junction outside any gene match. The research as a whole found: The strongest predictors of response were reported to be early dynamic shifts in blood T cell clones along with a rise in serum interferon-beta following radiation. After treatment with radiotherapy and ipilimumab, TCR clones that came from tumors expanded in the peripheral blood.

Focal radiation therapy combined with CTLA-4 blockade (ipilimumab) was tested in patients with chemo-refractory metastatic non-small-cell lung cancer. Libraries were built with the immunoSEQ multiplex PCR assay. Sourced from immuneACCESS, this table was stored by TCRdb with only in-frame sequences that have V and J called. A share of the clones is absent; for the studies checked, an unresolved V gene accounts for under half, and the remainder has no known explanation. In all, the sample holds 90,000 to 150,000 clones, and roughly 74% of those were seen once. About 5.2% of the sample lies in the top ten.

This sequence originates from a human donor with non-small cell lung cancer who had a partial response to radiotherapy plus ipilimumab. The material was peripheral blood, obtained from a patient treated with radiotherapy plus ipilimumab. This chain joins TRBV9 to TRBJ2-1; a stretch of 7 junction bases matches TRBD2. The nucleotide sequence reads TGTGCCAGCAGCGCCCTGGGGGGGGGAGTACCTGAGAGGGGTGAGCAGTTCTTC. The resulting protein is CASSALGGGVPERGEQFF.